This T cell receptor beta chain was retrieved from a study of Ad26.COV2.S vaccination and SARS-CoV-2 variants. Study context: Ad26.COV2.S was injected intramuscularly once or twice, 56 days apart.

V lost 6 bases and J 4 bases, leaving 9 bases between the germline ends. This CDR3 is 13 amino acids long. Treatment reported: approximately 18 received Ad26.COV2.S at low or high dose, single or two shots; about 5 received placebo; per-sample allocation not given. Day 63 following the first vaccine or placebo injection was when the samples were taken. It was Wuhan-strain SARS-CoV-2 spike that the Ad26 vaccine vector expressed. Profiled with immunoSEQ multiplex PCR; TCRdb holds only in-frame clones, not every one. The table includes around 450,000 clones, around 87% detected once. Sequencing used peripheral blood, obtained in a trial of Ad26.COV2.S vaccine versus placebo. The clonotype was recovered from a person aged 18-65 years who received the Ad26.COV2.S COVID-19 vaccine or a placebo. The chain uses TRBV12-3 or TRBV12-4 and TRBJ2-2; perhaps TRBD1 as D (5 bases). The CDR3 DNA reads TGTGCCAGCAGCCCTGGGGCCACCGGGGAGCTGTTTTTT. Protein: CASSPGATGELFF.